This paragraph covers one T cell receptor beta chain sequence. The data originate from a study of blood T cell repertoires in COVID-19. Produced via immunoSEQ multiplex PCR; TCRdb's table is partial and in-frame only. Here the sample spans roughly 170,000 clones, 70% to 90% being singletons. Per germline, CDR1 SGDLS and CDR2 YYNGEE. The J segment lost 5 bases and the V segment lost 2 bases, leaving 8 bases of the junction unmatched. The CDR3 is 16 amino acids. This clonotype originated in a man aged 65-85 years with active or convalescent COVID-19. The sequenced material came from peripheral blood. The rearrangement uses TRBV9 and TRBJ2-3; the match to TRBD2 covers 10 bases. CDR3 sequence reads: CASSVASGSTKDTQYF. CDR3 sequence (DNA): TGTGCCAGCAGCGTGGCTAGCGGGAGTACAAAAGATACGCAGTATTTT.